This T cell receptor (beta chain) was documented in a study of blood T cell repertoires in COVID-19. For the study at large: PBMCs, B-cell-depleted T cells, or T cells were the source of the cDNA or gDNA that made up the material.

This clone was seen a few times. Assay: immunoSEQ multiplex PCR; the TCRdb copy retains only in-frame clones and omits some. The sample includes some 350,000 clones, around 87% seen only once; the top ten take roughly 5.2%. Germline values: CDR1 LNHNV, CDR2 YYDKDF (reference sequence). The germline V and J ends were trimmed by 0 bases and 9 bases, with 21 bases remaining between them. The CDR3 totals 18 residues. Residents of approximately 25 US areas, aged roughly 18 to 89 years, made up the participants. Recovery among Cohort 3 donors was established by two negative PCRs, clearance, or symptom resolution.

The genes are TRBV15 and TRBJ1-6; D unresolved. This TCR was recovered from a woman in her 30s who had recovered from COVID-19. Material for sequencing was PBMCs or T cells enriched from blood (not recorded which). In DNA form, the CDR3 reads TGTGCCACCAGCAGAGATCCGGCCCGGCAACTTCGGGGTTCACCCCTCCACTTT. This encodes CATSRDPARQLRGSPLHF.